These T cell receptor beta chains were read from a single sample in a study of cytomegalovirus exposure and HLA in healthy donors. Produced via immunoSEQ multiplex PCR; TCRdb's table is partial and in-frame only. The sample contains more than 110,000 clones, approximately 77% of which appear only once. Sample: PBMCs. The source is a woman between 45 and 65 years old in good health and CMV-seronegative. Each CDR3 is given with its conserved first and last residue. The order of the fields is D gene, clone size, V gene, J gene, CDR3 DNA, CDR3 protein. D genes are given only for firm matches. Expanded clones are given a class, and other clones once, few, many or no size at all.

>NA|few|TRBV6-6|TRBJ1-1
TGTGCCAGCAGGACTGGAGATTTCACTGAAGCTTTCTTT
CASRTGDFTEAFF
>TRBD1|NA|TRBV6-5|TRBJ2-7
TGTGCCAGCAGAAGACAGGGAATCTCCTACGAGCAGTACTTC
CASRRQGISYEQYF
>NA|NA|TRBV9|TRBJ1-1
TGTGCCAGCAGCGTAGACAGGCTGAACACTGAAGCTTTCTTT
CASSVDRLNTEAFF
>NA|NA|TRBV29-1|TRBJ2-5
TGCAGCGTAGATGCCGGGGTTGGTGAGACCCAGTACTTC
CSVDAGVGETQYF
>TRBD2|NA|TRBV27|TRBJ2-2
TGTGCCAGCATGCGGGGGGCAAACACCGGGGAGCTGTTTTTT
CASMRGANTGELFF
>TRBD1|NA|TRBV7-2|TRBJ1-2
TGTGCCAGCAGCTTAGAGGGGGCGGACTATGGCTACACCTTC
CASSLEGADYGYTF
>NA|once|TRBV6-6|TRBJ1-6
TGTGCCAGCAGTCCCGTCCTACGACAGGACAATTCACCCCTCCACTTT
CASSPVLRQDNSPLHF
>NA|once|TRBV5-4|TRBJ2-3
TGTGCCAGCAGCTCCCCAAGGGGCCTCGCAGATACGCAGTATTTT
CASSSPRGLADTQYF
>NA|NA|TRBV10-3|TRBJ1-6
TGTGCCATCAGTGAGTCTTACGTGGAGGGATCACCCCTCCACTTT
CAISESYVEGSPLHF
>TRBD1|NA|TRBV7-6|TRBJ2-5
TGTGCCAGCAGCTTAGTCCCAGGGGGCAAAGAGACCCAGTACTTC
CASSLVPGGKETQYF
>NA|NA|TRBV6-4|TRBJ1-2
TGTGCCAGCAGCGCAAACAGGGCCAACTATGGCTACACCTTC
CASSANRANYGYTF
>NA|NA|TRBV5-1|TRBJ2-5
TGCGCCAGCAGCTTGGAGCCGTACCAAGAGACCCAGTACTTC
CASSLEPYQETQYF
>TRBD1|NA|TRBV14|TRBJ2-5
TGTGCCAGCAGCCATTGGGGCCTCGGGACAGCAACACAAGAGACCCAGTACTTC
CASSHWGLGTATQETQYF
>TRBD1|NA|TRBV2|TRBJ2-1
TGTGCCAGCACCAAAAGGACAGGGGAAGAGCAGTTCTTC
CASTKRTGEEQFF
>NA|NA|TRBV15|TRBJ2-1
TGTGCCACCAGCAGGAACCCTAGGAATGAGCAGTTCTTC
CATSRNPRNEQFF
>NA|NA|TRBV7-9|TRBJ1-1
TGTGCCAGCCAAACAGGGCCCGGACGGCGAGTGAACACTGAAGCTTTCTTT
CASQTGPGRRVNTEAFF
>NA|NA|TRBV25-1|TRBJ1-3
TGTGCCAGCAGTGAATCGGGGGGTCGGGGAAACACCATATATTTT
CASSESGGRGNTIYF
>NA|NA|TRBV4-1|TRBJ2-7
TGCGCCAGCAGCCAAGGGTACAGGGCTCGGTACGAGCAGCACTTC
CASSQGYRARYEQHF
>NA|NA|TRBV5-4|TRBJ1-6
TGTGCCAGCGGCTGGCCGGGGGGAGATGTTAATTCACCCCTCCACTTT
CASGWPGGDVNSPLHF
>NA|few|TRBV6-5|TRBJ1-1
TGTGCCAGCAGTTCTAGTTACAACGCCATGAACACTGAAGCTTTCTTT
CASSSSYNAMNTEAFF
>NA|once|TRBV4-1|TRBJ1-4
TGCGCCAGCAGCCAAGGGGGGGACTTCGAAAAACTGTTTTTT
CASSQGGDFEKLFF
>NA|few|TRBV5-1|TRBJ2-6
TGCGCCAGCAGCCCCGAGGCTGGGGCCAACGTCCTGACTTTC
CASSPEAGANVLTF
>NA|NA|TRBV19|TRBJ2-5
TGTGCCAGTAGGCCGACGGTCAGGGGACAAGAGACCCAGTACTTC
CASRPTVRGQETQYF
>TRBD2|NA|TRBV4-1|TRBJ2-3
TGCGCCAGCAGCCAAATACTAGCGGTCACAGATACGCAGTATTTT
CASSQILAVTDTQYF
>NA|NA|TRBV4-1|TRBJ1-3
TGCGCCAGCAGCCAAGATGGGACACCTGGAAACACCATATATTTT
CASSQDGTPGNTIYF
>TRBD1|NA|TRBV20-1|TRBJ2-7
TGCAGTGCTAAGGACAGGGAGCAGCAGTACTTC
CSAKDREQQYF
>NA|NA|TRBV4-3|TRBJ2-7
TGCGCCAGCAGCCAAGGGGGGGATCAAGACGAGCAGTACTTC
CASSQGGDQDEQYF
>TRBD1|NA|TRBV5-1|TRBJ1-1
TGCGCCAGCAGCTCGCAGGGGGCGGACACTGAAGCTTTCTTT
CASSSQGADTEAFF
>TRBD1|few|TRBV7-2|TRBJ2-7
TGTGCCAGCAGCTTAGAGAGTGGACAGGGGGGCGAGCAGTACTTC
CASSLESGQGGEQYF
>NA|NA|TRBV4-1|TRBJ1-1
TGCGCCAGCAGCCAAGTGGAGGGGATGGACACTGAAGCTTTCTTT
CASSQVEGMDTEAFF
>NA|NA|TRBV5-1|TRBJ2-2
TGCGCCAGCAGCTTAGTACAGACGAACACCGGGGAGCTGTTTTTT
CASSLVQTNTGELFF
>NA|NA|TRBV7-2|TRBJ2-3
TGTGCCAGCAGCTTAGTAGGGGCAGATACGCAGTATTTT
CASSLVGADTQYF
>NA|NA|TRBV6-1|TRBJ2-5
TGTGCCAGTGAGGGGGGGTACCAAGAGACCCAGTACTTC
CASEGGYQETQYF
>NA|NA|TRBV7-2|TRBJ1-1
TGTGCCAGTACCAAACCTGGGACTAACACTGAAGCTTTCTTT
CASTKPGTNTEAFF
>TRBD1|NA|TRBV5-1|TRBJ1-2
TGCGCCAGCAGCTGGAGAGACAGGGATGGCTACACCTTC
CASSWRDRDGYTF
>NA|NA|TRBV5-4|TRBJ2-5
TGTGCCAGCAGCCTGGACCCTATACTGGGGGGCCAGTACTTC
CASSLDPILGGQYF
>TRBD1|NA|TRBV6-1|TRBJ2-7
TGTGCCAGCCTTCCCGGGACAGGCCCCCTCGAGCAGTACTTC
CASLPGTGPLEQYF